Each of the 7 T cell receptor beta chains below was sequenced from the same sample in a study of read filtering for tumor transcriptome and immune sequencing (dated by TCRdb to between 2020 and 2021). Sequencing instrument: Illumina HiSeq 4000. Starting from around 420 ng RNA, TCR libraries were constructed with the Immunoverse kit using molecular barcoded adaptors that cover the alpha/delta and beta/gamma chains. TCRdb passed the public sequencing reads through fastp at Q25 and MiXCR, retaining productive beta sequences. One record per CDR3 amino acid sequence lists the most common genes and DNA. In this sample the table shows about 130,000 distinct CDR3 sequences, approximately 13% of which occur a single time. About 7.7% of the sample is held by the ten biggest clonotypes. Sequenced sample: a population of CD138-negative cells sorted from bone marrow. Per the publication, the cell subset or site label means: bone marrow mononuclear cells depleted of CD138+ plasma/myeloma cells by negative magnetic selection. The receptors here all came from a donor aged 40 or over with multiple myeloma.

This clonotype was recorded at least ten times. The chain carries TRBV6-5 and TRBJ1-2; D call uncertain. The V end lost 4 bases, the J end lost 7 bases, and 19 bases lay between the germline ends. The CDR3 is 15 residues long. Germline V CDR1 and CDR2: MNHEY, SVGAGI. CDR3 region: CASSFSAGSYAGYTF. The CDR3 DNA is TGTGCCAGCAGTTTTTCAGCGGGCTCCTATGCTGGCTACACCTTC.

In its sample, this clonotype was seen many times. Here the CDR3 DNA reads TGCGCCAGCAGCTTGGTTGGTGCCTCCTACGAGCAGTACTTC. This encodes CASSLVGASYEQYF. The genes are TRBV5-1 and TRBJ2-7; D is ambiguous. This CDR3 is built from 14 residues. Trimming removed 0 bases at V and 0 bases at J, with 7 bases between. Germline CDR1 reads SGHRS; CDR2 reads YFSETQ.

This chain joins TRBV29-1 and TRBJ2-1, with unresolved D. V was shortened by 7 bases and J by 10 bases, with 17 bases between the two germline ends. CDR3 length equals 12 residues. Germline lookup yields CDR1 SQVTM and CDR2 ANQGSEA. CDR3 amino acids: CSDWTAVYEQFF. CDR3 nucleotides: TGCAGCGATTGGACCGCCGTCTACGAGCAGTTCTTC.

The V call is TRBV9, the J call TRBJ2-2, with 9 bases lining up with TRBD2. Germline values: CDR1 SGDLS, CDR2 YYNGEE. The ends lost 4 bases at V and 6 bases at J; junction bases unmatched: 13. The CDR3 sequence is 17 residues long. CDR3 DNA: TGTGCCAGCAGCACCCGGGGGACTAGCCGTAACGCCGGGGAGCTGTTTTTT. Amino acid sequence: CASSTRGTSRNAGELFF. The complete variable domain, with remaining parts taken from reference TRBV9 and TRBJ2-2, reads DSGVTQTPKHLITATGQRVTLRCSPRSGDLSVYWYQQSLDQGLQFLIQYYNGEERAKGNILERFSAQQFPDLHSELNLSSLELGDSALYFCASSTRGTSRNAGELFFGEGSRLTVL.

Comments on this clonotype: A much larger clone differs by one base, so this may be a read error. The J gene is TRBJ2-7, the V gene TRBV14; D gene uncertain. Germline values: CDR1 SGHDN, CDR2 FVKESK. The CDR3 length is 15 residues. CDR3 bases: TGTGCCAGCAGCCAAGATCCAGTTAGCTCCTACGGGCAGTACTTC. Encoded protein: CASSQDPVSSYGQYF. Using reference TRBV14 and TRBJ2-7 for the parts outside the CDR3, the full variable domain is EAGVTQFPSHSVIEKGQTVTLRCDPISGHDNLYWYRRVMGKEIKFLLHFVKESKQDESGMPNNRFLAERTGGTYSTLKVQPAELEDSGVYFCASSQDPVSSYGQYFGPGTRLTVT.

By share of the sample, this clonotype is medium-sized (0.01 to 0.1%). The chain uses TRBV4-3 and TRBJ2-5, with D hard to call. Germline assignment: CDR1 LGHNA and CDR2 YSLEER. The CDR3 runs 16 residues. V lost 1 base and J lost 1, with 13 bases in between. The CDR3 DNA is TGCGCCAGCAGCCAAGTAGGCATCGCCCCCCAAGAGACCCAGTACTTC. It encodes CASSQVGIAPQETQYF.

The chain couples TRBV29-1 to TRBJ1-2; maybe TRBD1 (6 bases). The CDR3 covers 15 residues. The ends were cut back, 5 bases at V and 0 bases at J, with 16 bases in the middle. Germline lookup yields CDR1 SQVTM and CDR2 ANQGSEA. CDR3 sequence reads: CSVRPRGSANYGYTF. In DNA form, the CDR3 reads TGCAGCGTTAGGCCCAGGGGATCAGCTAACTATGGCTACACCTTC.